This T cell receptor (beta chain) is drawn from a study of cytomegalovirus exposure and HLA in healthy donors (dated by TCRdb to 2017 to 2019). For context, the study as a whole: In an earlier analysis of 450 to 750 of the donors, 276 Gb of sequence data and 100 million or so unique TCR beta sequences from about 179 million T cells were reported. Approximately 300 gigabases of sequencing data and 78 million or so unique TCR sequences were included in an early release covering 550 to 650 HLA-typed donors. Among the roughly 390 genotyped donors, around 81% belonged to the genetic ancestry cluster associated with self-reported Caucasian donors. The aim of the study was to test whether cataloging public T cell receptors could identify signatures of past pathogen exposure. Using immunosequencing, the study profiled T cell repertoires from about 650 subjects and related those repertoires to cytomegalovirus serostatus. Along with the approximately 620-subject first cohort, a separate validation cohort of over a hundred different subjects was used. The study combined high-throughput TCR immunosequencing, statistical association of individual TCRs with disease status, and machine learning to predict cytomegalovirus infection status. A later analysis re-examined previously published TCR beta repertoires from 500 to 700 donors and added high-resolution HLA genotyping to investigate patterns of TCR occurrence. In the later analysis, no new phenotypic data were used to find candidate immune exposures; instead, reliance was placed on TCR beta sequences and their occurrence across donors. An earlier analysis of approximately 640 of the donors applied high-throughput TCR beta sequencing to assess whether each TCR beta V gene segment acted as functional or pseudogenic. Alongside the repertoire data, information on donor age, sex, ethnicity and CMV serostatus was compiled. In a later genetic analysis, genome-wide SNP genotypes for about 65% of the 666 donors were used, and that subset was treated as a discovery cohort. All discovery cohort repertoires had been generated using a single sequencing platform. Both class I and class II loci were covered by HLA typing, at four-digit resolution. Typing coverage differed by locus: A, B, C, DRB1 and DQB1 were typed in about 629-630 donors, DQA1 in around 500, DPA1 in some 570, and DPB1 in just under 480. Five DR-DQ haplotypes were handled as single units for association and clustering because linkage in the cohort was strong. Among about 400 genotyped donors of the cohort, an average of about 240,000 unique TCR beta nucleotide sequences was sequenced per donor, of which about 18% were non-productive.

The cohort comprised some 700 healthy bone marrow donors. At the time of sampling, every cohort member was nominally healthy, though immune exposures that went unrecorded were likely present. The donor tested CMV seronegative, placing the donor among the 352 seronegative members of the cohort. Each donor provided a peripheral blood sample, and peripheral blood mononuclear cells were used for TCR beta sequencing. The Qiagen DNeasy Blood Extraction Kit was used to extract genomic DNA from the blood cell samples. Library creation used the immunoSEQ multiplex PCR assay. A mixture of 60 forward primers for TCR Vbeta segments and 13 reverse primers for TCR Jbeta segments was used in the multiplex PCR. The CDR3 region of rearranged TCR beta genes was amplified from genomic DNA with a multiplex PCR assay. On the Illumina HiSeq System, the amplified TCR beta libraries were sequenced as 87-base-pair reads. The authors processed their data as follows. Across the 600 to 700 repertoires, a later analysis counted 80 million or so unique TCR beta chains, about 10 million of which were shared by at least two donors. Raw reads were error-corrected and collapsed into unique sequences by a nearest-neighbor algorithm in which closely related sequences were merged to remove PCR and sequencing errors. Alignment of CDR3 sequences to IMGT reference sequences was used to assign V, D and J gene segments. For a sequence to be retained, a match of at least six nucleotides was required to both a V gene segment and a J gene segment. A rearrangement counted as productive if the CDR3 had no stop codons and remained in frame with V and J, and every other rearrangement counted as non-productive. CDR3 was defined by IMGT convention, running from the second conserved V-encoded cysteine to the conserved J-encoded phenylalanine. Sequences without an unambiguous match to a single V gene segment were excluded from the earlier analysis of about 630 of the donors. In an earlier analysis of some 590 of the donors, V segments were called functional above 56.7% productive rearrangements and were called segregating when the between-donor standard deviation exceeded 5%. A statistical classification framework was built to diagnose cytomegalovirus status from the catalog of TCR beta chain sequences. In a later analysis, TCR nucleotide sequences were compared against IMGT/GENE-DB human TR gene sequences so that V and J genes could be assigned. In a later analysis, CDR3 sequences and most-parsimonious VDJ recombination scenarios were assigned using the TCRdist pipeline. In a later analysis, every TCR beta chain was defined by the combination of its CDR3 amino acid sequence and its V-gene family, and reads without a unique V-gene family were dropped. To address suspected cross-contamination and a sequencing artifact, a later analysis removed under 600 highly shared, low-generation-probability nucleotide sequences. In a later analysis, a clonal expansion index for each public chain was calculated from normalized within-repertoire ranks of inferred template counts. In a later analysis, generation probabilities were computed with a VDJ recombination model fitted to out-of-frame rearrangements, and the resulting probabilities were checked against IGoR. Hypergeometric tests were used in a later analysis to score TCR-TCR, TCR-HLA and TCR-CMV co-occurrence, with a repertoire-size bias correction applied to the TCR pairs. To estimate false discovery rates, a later analysis permuted the HLA or CMV assignments 20 times. In a later analysis, co-occurring TCRs were grouped with DBSCAN, and TCRdist sequence similarity was added when clustering was performed within HLA-allele-positive subsets. For co-occurrence clustering, repertoires with fewer than 30,000 or more than 120,000 public chains were excluded, along with 5 or 6 repertoires with anomalous nucleotide sharing. Sourced from immuneACCESS, this table was stored by TCRdb with only in-frame sequences that have V and J called. A share of the clones is absent; for the studies checked, an unresolved V gene accounts for under half, and the remainder has no known explanation. The V and J calls and clone size come from that table; D and trimming were worked out from the DNA. The sample table holds 250,000 or so clones, of which around 90% were seen once. The top ten clones comprise roughly 1.5% of the sample.

Points the paper makes about the study in general: A later analysis reported that several top co-occurrence clusters appeared linked to parvovirus B19, influenza, CMV and Epstein-Barr virus. In a later genetic analysis, a missense DCLRE1C variant was associated with V-gene and J-gene trimming of TCR beta chains, and the association was replicated in an independent cohort. Only TCR beta chains were sequenced in this cohort, and the absence of alpha or paired-chain data limited detectable features. In a later analysis, most CMV-associated TCR beta chains were found to appear HLA-restricted, with HLA associations seemingly driven largely by CMV exposure. In the study, approximately 150 TCR beta chains were listed as associated with cytomegalovirus. Most TCR sequences were seen in very few donors, while some public TCRs were found in many individuals. The authors suggested that the approach could potentially be generalized to other disease states and immunological phenotypes. A further reported finding was that TCR beta sequences accurately predicted the HLA-A and HLA-B alleles for most subjects in the first cohort. Correlated functional status among segregating V segments might be attributable to linkage disequilibrium, but an unknown experimental factor could not be ruled out. The presence/absence analyses assumed that sequencing depth was roughly uniform across donors, and that assumption may not be true. In a later genetic analysis, fewer N-insertions in productive TCRs were reported among donors in an Asian-associated ancestry cluster than the roughly 700-donor mean. CMV serostatus was the only immune exposure information available for the cohort. Three of the identified cytomegalovirus-associated TCR beta chains were confirmed in vitro to be specific for cytomegalovirus antigens. Specific HLA alleles were associated with 16,951 TCR beta sequences at a false discovery rate of 0.05 in a later analysis. Because some donors lacked HLA typing at each locus, the association tests relied only on the typed subset. Some IMGT-functional V segments, including TRBV6-2 and TRBV6-3, could not be told apart with the 87-base-pair reads, so those segments were excluded. In a later analysis, HLA-associated TCR beta chains showed more clonal expansion and lower generation probabilities than non-associated chains that were equally common. A cluster of highly shared sequence variants was judged likely to represent a technical artifact of the sequencing pipeline. An earlier analysis of roughly 570 of the donors showed that most TCR beta V segments appeared in productive rearrangements either about 90% or about 30% of the time, which broadly matched IMGT annotations. According to a later analysis, TCR association rates differed among HLA loci, with DRB1 alleles showing the most associated TCRs and HLA-C alleles showing the fewest. The classifier was reported to diagnose cytomegalovirus status with high specificity and sensitivity in both the original and validation cohorts. Assigning TCR associations to individual alleles was difficult when HLA alleles, especially DR and DQ, strongly co-occurred. Over 15 rarely observed V segments, including chromosome 9 orphons, were excluded from the earlier analysis of approximately 500 of the donors because counts were too low.

Including the terminal cysteine and phenylalanine, the CDR3 comprises 14 residues. CDR3 DNA is the only sequence kept; it has 42 bases, read in frame from the first base. Based on the germline V gene, the CDR1 and CDR2 sequences are MNHNS and SASEGT. About this clone: Which antigen it targets is not known. An end of the junction does not agree with germline; a read error may underlie this. This same CDR3 is encoded by further DNA sequences in the sample.

This receptor was obtained from a girl aged 2-10 years in good health and CMV-seronegative. The chain is made from TRBV6-1 and TRBJ1-6; TRBD1 might be the D gene, on 5 matching bases. Sequences were obtained from PBMCs. DNA sequence: TGTGCCAGCAGTGAAACGGGGGGTTATTCGCCCCTCCACTTT. It translates to CASSETGGYSPLHF.